This TCR beta chain comes out of a study of shared clonotypes between healthy human individuals. Study at large: CD4 naive and CD4 memory each took three plates per donor, while CD8 naive took two and CD8 memory one. Study-level findings and limits: Larger richness was generally estimated for naive than memory subsets. Rarefaction showed sorted-subset sequencing was incomplete despite large depth. The sampled material consisted only of blood, and tissue repertoires are likely to differ.

CDR3 length: 14 residues. The ends were cut back, 0 bases at V and 4 bases at J, with 9 bases in the middle. Germline lookup yields CDR1 SGHRS and CDR2 YFSETQ. Method: immunoSEQ multiplex PCR; TCRdb's copy keeps in-frame clones and lacks some. Seen here are 500,000 or so clones, about 96% observed once, and the top ten hold 0.064%. This clone was observed a single time. Its antigen remains unidentified. Sequencing was performed on naive CD4+ T cells sorted from blood. Subset described: CD45RA+ positively selected. The chain carries TRBV5-1 and TRBJ2-3, with D perhaps matching TRBD1 or TRBD2 (5 bases each). This sequence originates from a woman in her 30s in good health. The CDR3 DNA is TGCGCCAGCAGCTTGGGGGGACCTGCAGATACGCAGTATTTT. Residues: CASSLGGPADTQYF. The whole variable domain, filled in from reference TRBV5-1 and TRBJ2-3, reads KAGVTQTPRYLIKTRGQQVTLSCSPISGHRSVSWYQQTPGQGLQFLFEYFSETQRNKGNFPGRFSGRQFSNSRSEMNVSTLELGDSALYLCASSLGGPADTQYFGPGTRLTVL.